Listed here are 10 T cell receptor beta chains from one sample, sequenced in a study of T cell changes during pregnancy in multiple sclerosis. The assay was immunoSEQ multiplex PCR, and TCRdb's table has in-frame clones only and misses some. Of 65,000 to 90,000 clones listed, over 80% were seen once; the top ten hold roughly 2.8%. The specimen was peripheral blood, collected in the third trimester of pregnancy. The receptors were sampled from a female donor in good health, enrolled as a control in a pregnancy study.

CDR3 nucleotide sequence: TGTGCCAGCAGCAAAGGTTCTAGACAGGGGCCTCTCACCCGCACAGATACGCAGTATTTT. This codes for CASSKGSRQGPLTRTDTQYF. This chain uses TRBV21-1 with TRBJ2-3; the table's D call of TRBD1 was not tested on the DNA. TRBV21-1 is deemed a pseudogene. CDR3 length: 20 residues.

The CDR3 here is CASSLGTANTGELFF. The CDR3 DNA is TGTGCCAGCAGCTTGGGTACAGCAAACACCGGGGAGCTGTTTTTT. The V call is TRBV5-4, the J call TRBJ2-2; D unresolved. This CDR3 spans 15 amino acids. Trimming left V 0 bases short and J 2 bases short, with 8 bases between. Germline loops: CDR1 SGHNT, CDR2 YYREEE (reference sequence).

This sequence joins TRBV5-6 and TRBJ2-1; D is unclear. From germline, CDR1 is SGHDT and CDR2 YYEEEE. With 0 bases removed from V and 0 bases from J, the gap between germline ends came to 7 bases. The CDR3 runs to 15 residues. The CDR3 sequence is CASSLARYSYNEQFF. The CDR3 nucleotides read TGTGCCAGCAGCTTGGCGAGGTACTCCTACAATGAGCAGTTCTTC.

The V gene is TRBV2, the J gene TRBJ2-3; no definite D call. The length of the CDR3 is 11 residues. With 6 bases removed from V and 3 bases from J, the gap between germline ends came to 4 bases. Germline V lookup: CDR1 SNHLY, CDR2 FYNNEI. The CDR3 DNA reads TGTGCCAGCAGCGTTACAGATACGCAGTATTTT. Its translation: CASSVTDTQYF. Drawing the rest from reference TRBV2 and TRBJ2-3, the complete variable domain is EPEVTQTPSHQVTQMGQEVILRCVPISNHLYFYWYRQILGQKVEFLVSFYNNEISEKSEIFDDQFSVERPDGSNFTLKIRSTKLEDSAMYFCASSVTDTQYFGPGTRLTVL.

In this sample, this clone turned up once. In nucleotides, the CDR3 is TGTGCCAGCTCAGGGACTAGCGGACTCTCCGATACGCAGTATTTT. This sequence encodes CASSGTSGLSDTQYF. V is TRBV18 and J is TRBJ2-3; 11 positions match TRBD2. CDR1 and CDR2 (germline): KGHSH, LQKENI. This CDR3 is 15 amino acids long. V lost 5 bases and J lost 6; bases outside the gene matches: 7.

V usage is TRBV7-8 and J usage is TRBJ2-2; 8 bases agree with TRBD2. The CDR3 extends over 16 amino acids. Germline CDR1 SGHVS, CDR2 FQNEAQ. The V segment lost 2 bases and the J segment 3 bases; nucleotides outside the gene matches: 5. CDR3 residues: CASSLIGRGYTGELFF. CDR3 bases: TGTGCCAGCAGCTTAATCGGGAGGGGGTACACCGGGGAGCTGTTTTTT.

CDR3 bases: TGTGCCAGCAGCTTAGGACAGGGCACAGATACGCAGTATTTT. The encoded protein is CASSLGQGTDTQYF. This chain joins TRBV11-2 and TRBJ2-3; tentative D call: TRBD1 (6 bases). V dropped 1 base and J dropped 1 base, with 6 bases sitting between them. The CDR3 is made up of 14 amino acids. CDR1 is SGHAT, CDR2 FQNNGV, per germline.

V gene TRBV4-2 combines with J gene TRBJ2-7; D is possibly TRBD2 (7 bases). Germline V CDR1 and CDR2: LGHNA, YNFKEQ. The length of the CDR3 is 16 residues. V lost 4 bases to trimming and J lost 3 bases, with 19 bases between them. In DNA, the CDR3 is TGTGCCAGCAGCCGCGGACTAGAACAGGGAGGCTACGAGCAGTACTTC. Translated, it gives CASSRGLEQGGYEQYF.

The chain is built from TRBV10-2 and TRBJ1-5, with D hard to call. The CDR3 is 15 amino acids. CDR1 is WSHSY and CDR2 is SAAADI in the germline V gene. The V gene lost 9 bases and the J gene lost 2 bases, with 17 bases spanning the gap. CDR3 sequence reads: CASPKEGRGNQPQHF. In DNA form, the CDR3 reads TGCGCCAGTCCCAAGGAGGGAAGAGGCAATCAGCCCCAGCATTTT.

J is TRBJ2-7 and V is TRBV7-2, with 8 bases matching TRBD2. The CDR3 has 14 residues. Losses at the gene ends were 3 bases for V and 2 bases for J; bases not matched to a gene: 3. Germline CDR1 is SGHTA and CDR2 is FQGNSA. The CDR3 sequence: CASSFGAGAYEQYF. CDR3 bases: TGTGCCAGCAGCTTCGGAGCGGGAGCCTACGAGCAGTACTTC.